Each of the 30 T cell receptor beta chains below was sequenced from the same sample in a study of T cell responses to AZD1222 COVID-19 vaccine. TCRdb's table, derived via immunoSEQ multiplex PCR, lists solely in-frame clones and lacks some. The data hold some 170,000 clones, with more than 90% observed a single time. The material was peripheral blood, obtained on day 0 of AZD1222 vaccination. The receptors were sampled from an adult in good health.

V and J are TRBV2 and TRBJ1-1; D gene ambiguous. V dropped 5 bases and J dropped 0 bases, with 7 bases sitting between them. CDR3 length: 13 amino acids. Germline CDR1 and CDR2: SNHLY and FYNNEI. The CDR3 region has the DNA TGTGCCAGCAGTCAGGTATTGAACACTGAAGCTTTCTTT. It is translated as CASSQVLNTEAFF.

The chain combines TRBV6-6 with TRBJ1-4; possibly TRBD1 for D (5 bases). This CDR3 comprises 16 residues. Deletions cut 2 bases from V and 3 bases from J, with 13 bases between. Per germline, CDR1 MNHNY and CDR2 SVGAGI (reference sequence). CDR3 protein: CASSYGQGHANEKLFF. As DNA, the CDR3 is TGTGCCAGCAGTTACGGGCAGGGTCATGCTAATGAAAAACTGTTTTTT.

This sequence joins TRBV5-8 and TRBJ1-1; no clear D. CDR3 length: 14 amino acids. CDR1 is SGHTS and CDR2 is YDEGEE in the germline V gene. Trimming shortened V by 4 bases and J by 2 bases, and 12 bases separated the two germline ends. CDR3 loop: CASSPGLGNTEAFF. The CDR3 DNA reads as TGTGCCAGCAGCCCCGGGTTGGGCAACACTGAAGCTTTCTTT.

Concerning this clone: Within the sample, other DNA sequences also encode this same CDR3. The CDR3: CASSRNTGELFF. CDR3 nucleotides: TGTGCCAGCAGCCGGAACACCGGGGAGCTGTTTTTT. V is TRBV3-1 (or the pseudogene TRBV3-2) and J is TRBJ2-2; D is unresolved. Germline V gene data show CDR1 as LGHDT and CDR2 as YNNKEL (reference sequence). The CDR3 covers 12 residues. Trimming removed 4 bases from V and 1 base from J, with 1 base in between.

The rearrangement uses TRBV2 and TRBJ2-1; no reliable D call. V lost 3 bases and J 0 bases, leaving 6 bases between the germline ends. Germline CDR1 reads SNHLY; CDR2 reads FYNNEI. CDR3 length: 14 residues. CDR3 DNA: TGTGCCAGCAGTGAGGGAAGCTCCTACAATGAGCAGTTCTTC. Encoded protein: CASSEGSSYNEQFF.

The table lists this clone with a few counts. The CDR3 DNA reads TGTGCCATCAGCCGGGACTCGGTCCAGCCCCAGCATTTT. Protein sequence: CAISRDSVQPQHF. V and J are TRBV10-3 and TRBJ1-5; TRBD1 is a possible D gene (5 bases). Trimming cost V 6 bases and J 7 bases, with 13 bases left between them. Germline assignment: CDR1 ENHRY and CDR2 SYGVKD. The CDR3 has 13 amino acids.

The chain joins TRBV12-3 or TRBV12-4 to TRBJ2-7, with D unresolved. Trimming cost V 1 base and J 4 bases, with 8 bases left between them. The length of the CDR3 is 13 residues. The CDR3 is CASSLGLIYEQYF. In nucleotides, the CDR3 is TGTGCCAGCAGTTTAGGCTTAATTTACGAGCAGTACTTC.

The chain couples TRBV19 to TRBJ1-2; 8 bases are a match to TRBD1. The V gene end was trimmed by 3 bases and the J gene end by 6 bases; junction bases not matched to a gene: 15. The CDR3 is made up of 17 amino acids. The germline CDR1 and CDR2 sequences are LNHDA and SQIVND (reference sequence). CDR3 in amino acids: CASSMGTGSGRRDGYTF. The DNA for the CDR3 is TGTGCCAGTAGTATGGGGACAGGTTCGGGGAGAAGGGATGGCTACACCTTC.

The V call is TRBV5-6, the J call TRBJ1-1; no definite D call. Germline CDR1 SGHDT, CDR2 YYEEEE. The V end was cut by 3 bases, the J end by 1 base, with 4 bases between. The CDR3 spans 12 residues. CDR3 in amino acids: CASSYGNTEAFF. The CDR3, as DNA: TGTGCCAGCAGCTACGGGAACACTGAAGCTTTCTTT.

The genes are TRBV7-9 and TRBJ1-1; 7 nucleotides align to TRBD1. This CDR3 has 14 amino acids. Germline V gives CDR1 SEHNR, CDR2 FQNEAQ (reference sequence). With V trimmed by 0 bases and J by 4 bases, 2 bases remained unmatched. The CDR3 spells CASSLARGLTEAFF. The CDR3 coding sequence is TGTGCCAGCAGCTTAGCTAGGGGGCTCACTGAAGCTTTCTTT.

J is TRBJ1-5 and V is TRBV21-1; the D call TRBD1 from the table was never checked on the DNA. TRBV21-1 is shown as a pseudogene. The CDR3 consists of 14 residues. CDR3 coding DNA: TGTGCCAGCTTACCCCAGGGGGTTTTTAGGCCCCAGCATTTT. This codes for CASLPQGVFRPQHF.

The chain employs TRBV24-1 and TRBJ1-1, with D unclear. Germline lookup yields CDR1 KGHDR and CDR2 SFDVKD. V was cut by 9 bases and J by 1 base, with 11 bases left in between. The CDR3 is 13 residues long. As DNA, the CDR3 is TGTGCCACCGCGGCTTGGGGGAACACTGAAGCTTTCTTT. This sequence encodes CATAAWGNTEAFF.

The V and J genes are TRBV9 and TRBJ1-6, with 8 bases aligning to TRBD1. Germline-derived CDR1 and CDR2 are SGDLS and YYNGEE. V dropped 0 bases and J dropped 9; count of bases not matched to a gene: 5. CDR3 length: 15 residues. The CDR3 sequence is CASSVEAGGRSPLHF. Written as DNA, the CDR3 is TGTGCCAGCAGCGTAGAAGCAGGGGGCCGTTCACCCCTCCACTTT.

The rearrangement uses TRBV18 and TRBJ1-2, with 7 bases lining up with TRBD1. With 3 bases clipped from V and 5 bases from J, the junction kept 6 bases outside the gene matches. Germline V gives CDR1 KGHSH, CDR2 LQKENI. The CDR3 sequence is 14 residues long. The CDR3 bases are TGTGCCAGCTCACCGCCCGACAGGGTGTATGGCTACACCTTC. Its translation is CASSPPDRVYGYTF.

The chain employs TRBV4-2 and TRBJ2-7, with 7 bases matching TRBD2. CDR1 and CDR2 (germline): LGHNA, YNFKEQ. J was trimmed by 0 bases and V by 0 bases; bases with no gene match: 8. The CDR3 is made up of 17 amino acids. The CDR3: CASSQEGVGGTSYEQYF. CDR3 nucleotide sequence: TGTGCCAGCAGCCAAGAAGGGGTCGGGGGGACCTCCTACGAGCAGTACTTC.

The chain joins TRBV5-1 to TRBJ1-1, with 7 positions matching TRBD1. The CDR3 contains 15 residues. V was clipped by 4 bases and J by 1 base; unmatched bases: 7. Germline assignment: CDR1 SGHRS and CDR2 YFSETQ. CDR3 loop: CASSQQGQKNTEAFF. CDR3 nucleotides: TGCGCCAGCAGCCAACAGGGACAGAAGAACACTGAAGCTTTCTTT.

The table lists this clone with a count of one. V is TRBV6-5 and J is TRBJ1-1, with D possibly TRBD1 on 5 matching bases. The CDR3 loop spans 14 amino acids. Between the trimmed V and J ends, which lost 9 bases and 3 bases, there was a span of 17 bases. CDR1 MNHEY and CDR2 SVGAGI come from the germline V gene. Written as DNA, the CDR3 is TGTGCCAGTACCCTGGGACTATGGGACACTGAAGCTTTCTTT. This encodes CASTLGLWDTEAFF.

V and J are TRBV23-1 and TRBJ1-1, with D possibly TRBD1 on 5 matching bases. TRBV23-1 is an ORF for which the function is uncertain. This CDR3 region has 15 residues. Trimming shortened V by 6 bases and J by 5 bases, and 19 bases separated the two germline ends. The CDR3, as DNA: TGCGCCAGCAGCCGACAGAGCCGGGAAGGAACTGAAGCTTTCTTT. Residues: CASSRQSREGTEAFF.

The chain is built from TRBV25-1 and TRBJ1-2, with a possible D match to TRBD1 (6 bases). CDR1 is MGHDK, CDR2 SYGVNS, per germline. The CDR3 consists of 11 residues. V lost 5 bases and J lost 6, with 7 bases in between. The CDR3 loop reads CASSYRDGYTF. The CDR3, as DNA: TGTGCCAGCAGTTACAGGGATGGCTACACCTTC.

This sequence joins TRBV3-1 (or the pseudogene TRBV3-2) and TRBJ1-6; a possible D gene is TRBD1 (6 bases). V was trimmed by 1 base and J by 5 bases, leaving 15 bases between them. Germline CDR1 is LGHDT and CDR2 is YNNKEL (reference sequence). CDR3 size: 17 residues. The CDR3, as DNA: TGTGCCAGCAGCCAAGGAGCTCAGGGGCTTAATAATTCACCCCTCCACTTT. Translated, it gives CASSQGAQGLNNSPLHF.

V gene TRBV27 combines with J gene TRBJ1-4; 7 nucleotides agree with TRBD1. The CDR3 loop spans 16 amino acids. Germline V lookup: CDR1 MNHEY, CDR2 SMNVEV (reference sequence). Trimming removed 5 bases from V and 4 bases from J; junction bases left unmatched: 10. The CDR3 here is CASSPYTGTDNEKLFF. Written as DNA, the CDR3 is TGTGCCAGCAGTCCGTATACCGGGACAGATAATGAAAAACTGTTTTTT.

The J gene is TRBJ2-2, the V gene TRBV4-1; tentatively, D is TRBD1 or TRBD2 (5 bases each). The CDR3 consists of 15 residues. The germline CDR1 and CDR2 sequences are MGHRA and YSYEKL. V lost 0 bases, J lost 4 bases, and 9 bases lay in between. The CDR3 region is CASSQEPGSTGELFF. CDR3 sequence (DNA): TGCGCCAGCAGCCAAGAACCAGGGAGCACCGGGGAGCTGTTTTTT.

CDR3: CASSWVGYGYTF. Here the CDR3 DNA reads TGTGCCAGCAGTTGGGTCGGCTATGGCTACACCTTC. The chain carries TRBV2 and TRBJ1-2; no clear D. Trimming cost V 5 bases and J 4 bases, with 8 bases left between them. The length of the CDR3 is 12 residues. In germline, CDR1 is SNHLY, CDR2 FYNNEI.

J is TRBJ2-1 and V is TRBV9; D ambiguous. CDR1 is SGDLS and CDR2 is YYNGEE in the germline V gene. V was shortened by 0 bases and J by 2 bases, with 9 bases between the two germline ends. The CDR3 runs to 15 residues. The CDR3 is CASSVVTSPYNEQFF. CDR3 sequence (DNA): TGTGCCAGCAGCGTAGTTACCTCTCCCTACAATGAGCAGTTCTTC.

In its sample, this clone was seen a few times. The chain recombines TRBV18 with TRBJ2-7; the match to TRBD1 covers 10 bases. The CDR3 spans 15 residues. CDR1 and CDR2 (germline): KGHSH, LQKENI. V lost 10 bases and J lost 2; bases outside the gene matches: 11. In DNA, the CDR3 is TGTGCCATCATCACCCCGGGACAGGGGACCTACGAGCAGTACTTC. Translation: CAIITPGQGTYEQYF.

This sequence joins TRBV2 and TRBJ1-1; D call uncertain. The CDR3 has 13 amino acids. V lost 7 bases and J lost 8, with 17 bases in between. Per the germline V gene, CDR1 is SNHLY and CDR2 is FYNNEI. As DNA, the CDR3 is TGTGCCAGCAACCCGAGGTTGGGCGAGGAAGCTTTCTTT. As protein: CASNPRLGEEAFF. Using reference TRBV2 and TRBJ1-1 for the parts outside the CDR3, the full variable domain is EPEVTQTPSHQVTQMGQEVILRCVPISNHLYFYWYRQILGQKVEFLVSFYNNEISEKSEIFDDQFSVERPDGSNFTLKIRSTKLEDSAMYFCASNPRLGEEAFFGQGTRLTVV.

The J gene is TRBJ1-2, the V gene TRBV5-1; 10 nucleotides align to TRBD1. V was clipped by 0 bases and J by 6 bases; unmatched bases: 11. Germline CDR1 is SGHRS and CDR2 is YFSETQ. The CDR3 is 17 residues long. The CDR3 sequence: CASSLDTGTGVGNGYTF. In DNA, the CDR3 is TGCGCCAGCAGCTTGGATACCGGGACAGGGGTTGGGAATGGCTACACCTTC.

This chain links TRBV27 with TRBJ1-4; D is perhaps TRBD1 (6 bases). The CDR3 loop spans 17 amino acids. In germline, CDR1 is MNHEY, CDR2 SMNVEV (reference sequence). V lost 4 bases and J 8 bases, leaving 23 bases between the germline ends. CDR3 coding DNA: TGTGCCAGCAGTTCCACCTGGTTTGAGGGGGTTAAAGAAAAACTGTTTTTT. Translating gives CASSSTWFEGVKEKLFF.

The chain employs TRBV30 and TRBJ1-2; D is ambiguous. V was trimmed by 8 bases and J by 1 base, leaving 11 bases between them. Per germline, CDR1 GTSNPN and CDR2 SVGIG (reference sequence). The CDR3 length is 12 residues. CDR3 coding DNA: TGTGCCGGCTCGGACCATAACTATGGCTACACCTTC. This sequence encodes CAGSDHNYGYTF.

Concerning this clone itself: One end of the junction fails to match germline, which may point to a read error. This sequence joins TRBV2 and TRBJ1-6; D uncertain. Looked up from germline, CDR1 is SNHLY and CDR2 is FYNNEI. The CDR3 spans 11 residues. The CDR3, as DNA: TGTGCCAGCAGCTATGATTCACCCCTCCACTTT. As protein: CASSYDSPLHF.